This T cell receptor (beta chain) was found in a study of blood T cell repertoires in COVID-19. The CDR3 has 16 residues. Per germline, CDR1 SGHRS and CDR2 YFSETQ. Germline trimming cut 1 base from V and 0 bases from J; bases unmatched to any gene: 5. Clones were read by immunoSEQ multiplex PCR, and TCRdb kept only the in-frame ones, dropping some. The sample lists just over 300,000 clones, approximately 88% seen once, with about 9.8% in the top ten. The gene calls are TRBV5-1 and TRBJ2-7; TRBD2 aligns across 9 bases. The clonotype was recovered from a woman aged 18-35 years who had recovered from COVID-19. The sequenced sample was PBMCs or T cells enriched from blood (not recorded which). The CDR3 sequence is CASSLNLAGNSYEQYF. CDR3 in DNA: TGCGCCAGCAGCTTGAACCTAGCGGGGAACTCCTACGAGCAGTACTTC.